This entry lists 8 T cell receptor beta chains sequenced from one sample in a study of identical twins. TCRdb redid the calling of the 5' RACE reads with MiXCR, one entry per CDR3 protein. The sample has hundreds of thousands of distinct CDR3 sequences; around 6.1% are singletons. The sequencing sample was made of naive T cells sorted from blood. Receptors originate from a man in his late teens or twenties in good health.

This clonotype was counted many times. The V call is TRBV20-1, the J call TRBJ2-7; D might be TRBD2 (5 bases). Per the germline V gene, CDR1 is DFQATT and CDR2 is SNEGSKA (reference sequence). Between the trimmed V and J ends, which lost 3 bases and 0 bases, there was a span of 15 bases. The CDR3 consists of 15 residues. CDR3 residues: CSARGTSSSSYEQYF. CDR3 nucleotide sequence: TGCAGTGCTAGGGGTACTAGTTCTAGCTCCTACGAGCAGTACTTC.

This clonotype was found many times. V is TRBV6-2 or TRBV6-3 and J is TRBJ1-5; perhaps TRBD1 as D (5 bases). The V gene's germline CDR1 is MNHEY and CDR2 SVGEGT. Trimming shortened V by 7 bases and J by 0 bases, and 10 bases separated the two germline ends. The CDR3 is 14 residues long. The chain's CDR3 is CASTPGDSNQPQHF. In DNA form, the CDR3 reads TGTGCCAGCACCCCGGGGGATAGCAATCAGCCCCAGCATTTT.

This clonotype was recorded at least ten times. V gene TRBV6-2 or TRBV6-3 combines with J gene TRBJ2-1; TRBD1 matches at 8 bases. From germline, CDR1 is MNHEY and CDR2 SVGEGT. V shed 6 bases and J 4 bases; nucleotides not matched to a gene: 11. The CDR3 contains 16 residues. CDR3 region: CASSSPGQGRYNEQFF. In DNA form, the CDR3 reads TGTGCCAGCAGCTCCCCAGGACAGGGCCGGTACAATGAGCAGTTCTTC.

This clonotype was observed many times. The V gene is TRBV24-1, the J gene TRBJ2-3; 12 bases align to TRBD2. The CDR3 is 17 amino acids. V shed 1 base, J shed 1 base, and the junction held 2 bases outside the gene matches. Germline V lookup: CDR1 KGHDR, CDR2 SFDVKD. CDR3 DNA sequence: TGTGCCACCAGTGATTTCTGGACTAGCGGGGGCACAGATACGCAGTATTTT. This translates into CATSDFWTSGGTDTQYF.

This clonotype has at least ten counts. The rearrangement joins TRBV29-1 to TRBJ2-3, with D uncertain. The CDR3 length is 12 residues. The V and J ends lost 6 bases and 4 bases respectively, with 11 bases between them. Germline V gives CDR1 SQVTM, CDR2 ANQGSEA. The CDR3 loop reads CSVNRAPDTQYF. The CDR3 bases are TGCAGCGTAAACCGGGCGCCAGATACGCAGTATTTT.

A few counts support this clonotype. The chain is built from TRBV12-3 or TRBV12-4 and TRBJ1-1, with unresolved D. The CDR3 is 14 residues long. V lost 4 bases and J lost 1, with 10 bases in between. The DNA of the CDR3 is TGTGCCAGCAGTTACGCCAGCCAGAACACTGAAGCTTTCTTT. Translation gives CASSYASQNTEAFF.

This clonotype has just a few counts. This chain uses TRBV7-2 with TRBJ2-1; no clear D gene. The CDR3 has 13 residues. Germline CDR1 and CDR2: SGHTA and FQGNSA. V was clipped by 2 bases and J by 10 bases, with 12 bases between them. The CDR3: CASSLTPLYEQFF. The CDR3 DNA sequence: TGTGCCAGCAGCTTAACGCCATTGTACGAGCAGTTCTTC.

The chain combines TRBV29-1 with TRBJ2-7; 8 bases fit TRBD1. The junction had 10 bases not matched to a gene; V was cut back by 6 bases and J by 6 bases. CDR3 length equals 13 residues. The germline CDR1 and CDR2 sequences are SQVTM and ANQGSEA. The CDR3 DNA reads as TGCAGCGTCACGACAGGGGTAGGATCCGAGCAGTACTTC. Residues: CSVTTGVGSEQYF.